This T cell receptor (beta chain) was sequenced in a study of T cell responses to AZD1222 COVID-19 vaccine. Overall study results and limits: The repertoires were collected only after the peak T cell response. A mostly white British donor set with more females was recruited, and clonal diversity was possibly underestimated. After two AZD1222 doses, spike-specific TCR breadth and depth rose versus day 0. Seropositive status at baseline applied to only 6 or 7 AZD1222 recipients.

Produced via immunoSEQ multiplex PCR; TCRdb's table is partial and in-frame only. Of more than 100,000 clones in the sample, 80% to 95% are singletons; the top ten hold 1.9%. In regard to this clone: Its specificity is not known.

Germline lookup yields CDR1 SGHNT and CDR2 YYREEE (reference sequence). The CDR3 has 14 amino acids. V was pared by 2 bases and J by 1 base, with 9 bases between. Specimen: peripheral blood, collected 28 days after the second AZD1222 dose. The V and J genes are TRBV5-4 and TRBJ2-5; the D gene is possibly TRBD2 (5 bases). This receptor was obtained from an adult who received the AZD1222 COVID-19 vaccine. In DNA, the CDR3 is TGTGCCAGCAGCTTATTAGCGTCCCAAGAGACCCAGTACTTC. As protein: CASSLLASQETQYF.